This entry concerns a single T cell receptor beta chain. Its antigen has not been determined. Per-nucleotide qualities are absent, and no much larger clonotype sits a single base away. Unmatched junction bases come to 9, with V trimmed by 6 bases and J by 2 bases. CDR1 and CDR2, looked up from the germline V gene, are MGHRA and YSYEKL. Including cysteine and phenylalanine, the CDR3 has 16 amino acids. Kept here is only the CDR3 DNA, which spans 48 bases and is read in frame from base 1. This entry is derived from a study of shared clonotypes between healthy human individuals (dated by TCRdb to 2020 to 2021). Notes on the research overall: The cohort comprised a couple of women and a few men aged 18 to 49 years. Per donor, three plates each were used for CD4 naive and CD4 memory, two for CD8 naive, and one for CD8 memory. The study deeply sequenced blood TCR repertoires of about 5 healthy adults to estimate repertoire size and the extent of clonotype sharing between individuals. To increase sequencing depth and limit assay-specific biases, TCR repertoire library preparation and sequencing were carried out by different laboratories using diverse techniques. Between about 0.94 and 10 billion PBMCs per donor were obtained by leukapheresis.

Results and caveats for the whole study, not just this receptor: Pairwise subsampling led to the expectation that sequencing depth would affect the degree of clonotype sharing among donors. Because the study included a small number of donors, the genetic and exposure-history diversity represented was limited. About 5% of naive CD4, more than 3% of naive CD8, around 2.3% of memory CD4, and 0.4% of memory CD8 clonotypes were shared across several donors. Incomplete sequencing was indicated by rarefaction of sorted-subset datasets, despite the large sequencing depth. Naive subsets generally had larger estimated clonotype richness than memory subsets. Compared with non-shared clonotypes, the clonotypes found in all four sorted-subset donors had higher generation probabilities. Sampling was restricted to blood, and TCR repertoires in tissues likely differ from the TCR repertoires found in blood.

The donors were healthy, HIV-negative adults who had no recently reported acute infections or vaccinations. Only Caucasian adults living in Nashville, Tennessee, USA were represented among the donors. Magnetic negative selection was used to enrich CD4+ T cells, after which naive cells were positively selected on CD45RA and the negative fraction became the memory subset. Blood was obtained by leukapheresis, after which PBMCs were separated by Ficoll-Histopaque density gradient centrifugation and cryopreserved in liquid nitrogen vapor phase. Analytical flow cytometry was used to check the purity and quantity of each magnetically sorted T cell population. From each sorted fraction, genomic DNA was isolated and quantified by UV absorbance on a Nanodrop 2000c. Using the deep immunoSEQ assay, multiplex PCR amplified TCR CDR3 regions from genomic DNA. Genomic DNA extracted from each cell subset was distributed evenly over all wells of several immunoSEQ 96-well plates, and each plate served as one replicate. For sorted subsets, each replicate PCR was loaded with 150 to 250 ng genomic DNA, equivalent to 25,000 to 35,000 T cell genomes. The purified libraries were quantified using a Qubit 3.0 fluorometer, sized with a Bioanalyzer 2100, and then quantified again using the KAPA Library Quantification kit. Every immunoSEQ 96-well plate was sequenced on a separate single-read 150-cycle Illumina NextSeq 550 flow cell. For the original study's pipeline: The immunoSEQ output contained only junctional sequences without quality scores, so filtering could not match that applied to full-length reads. To assign V/J genes and CDR3, sequences were annotated against IMGT germline references using PyIR, a Python wrapper for IgBLAST v1.9. Reads with weak V/J assignments (E-value above 1e-6), missing CDR3, stop codons, out-of-frame junctions, or ambiguous translated residues were removed. V3J clonotypes were defined as sequences sharing the same inferred V gene, J gene, and CDR3 amino acid sequence. To compute the percentage overlap between repertoires, the number of shared unique clonotypes was divided by the size of the smaller repertoire. RTK rarefaction, the Chao1 estimator, and Recon v2.1 estimates of unobserved clonotypes were used to assess repertoire richness. For all TCRbeta clonotypes obtained by the gDNA method from a handful of donors, generation probabilities were computed with OLGA. The immuneACCESS repertoire file appears here via TCRdb, limited to in-frame rearrangements. These files lack a portion of the clones; in checked studies, under half of the deficit traces to unresolved V genes, and the cause of the others is not known. From that table come the V and J calls and clone size; the DNA was used to work out D and trimming. The sample includes approximately 2.4 million clones, with around 95% observed a single time. Approximately 0.13% of the sample goes to the ten largest clones.

The TCR originated in a man younger than 35 in good health. The specimen was naive CD4+ T cells sorted from blood. Sample cell subset or site, as interpreted from the label and publication: CD45RA+ positively selected. The sequence is built from TRBV4-1 and TRBJ2-1, with 8 middle bases fitting TRBD2. The nucleotide sequence reads as follows: TGCGCCAGCAGACCACTAGCGGCAGGACCCTACAATGAGCAGTTCTTC. This codes for CASRPLAAGPYNEQFF.